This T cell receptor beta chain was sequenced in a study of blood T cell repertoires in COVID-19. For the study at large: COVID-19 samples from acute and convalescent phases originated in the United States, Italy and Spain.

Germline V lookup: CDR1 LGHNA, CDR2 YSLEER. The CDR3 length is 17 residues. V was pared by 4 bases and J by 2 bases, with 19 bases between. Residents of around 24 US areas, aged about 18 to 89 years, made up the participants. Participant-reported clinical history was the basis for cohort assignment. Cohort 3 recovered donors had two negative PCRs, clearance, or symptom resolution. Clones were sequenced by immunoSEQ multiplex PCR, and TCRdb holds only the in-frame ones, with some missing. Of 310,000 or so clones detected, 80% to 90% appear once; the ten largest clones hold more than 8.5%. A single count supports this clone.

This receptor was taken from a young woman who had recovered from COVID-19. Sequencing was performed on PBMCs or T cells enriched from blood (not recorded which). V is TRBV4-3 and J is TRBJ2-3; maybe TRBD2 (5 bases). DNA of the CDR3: TGCGCCAGCAGCCCTCAAGATGAGGGAGAGTTCACAGATACGCAGTATTTT. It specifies CASSPQDEGEFTDTQYF.